The next 19 T cell receptor beta chains were all read from a single sample in a study of T cell responses to AZD1222 COVID-19 vaccine. TCRdb keeps only in-frame clones here, not all; method: immunoSEQ multiplex PCR. This sample has roughly 150,000 clones; around 89% occur once, and the top ten carry less than 2.5%. Source: peripheral blood, taken on day 0 of AZD1222 vaccination. The receptors shown here come from an adult in good health.

The V gene is TRBV20-1, the J gene TRBJ2-7; D is ambiguous. The CDR3 extends over 11 amino acids. Trimming removed 6 bases at V and 7 bases at J, with 13 bases between. The germline gives CDR1 DFQATT, CDR2 SNEGSKA (reference sequence). The DNA of the CDR3 is TGCAGTGCCTTAGCTGGGAAAGAGCAGTACTTC. It yields the protein CSALAGKEQYF.

To note about this clone: Germline is not matched at one junction end, which may reflect a read error. J is TRBJ1-2 and V is TRBV7-8; 7 bases align to TRBD1. The V gene's germline CDR1 is SGHVS and CDR2 FQNEAQ. This CDR3 is built from 14 residues. DNA for the CDR3: TGTGCCAGCAGCTCCCGCCGGGACAGCCTTTTCCTCCTCTTC. Translated, it gives CASSSRRDSLFLLF.

This sequence joins TRBV15 and TRBJ1-1, with a tentative D call TRBD1 (5 bases). CDR1 and CDR2 (germline): LNHNV, YYDKDF (reference sequence). This CDR3 region has 14 residues. The V and J ends lost 1 base and 4 bases respectively, with 10 bases between them. The CDR3 bases are TGTGCCACCAGCAGAGGTGCGGGGGGCACTGAAGCTTTCTTT. It specifies CATSRGAGGTEAFF. The whole variable domain, filled in from reference TRBV15 and TRBJ1-1, reads DAMVIQNPRYQVTQFGKPVTLSCSQTLNHNVMYWYQQKSSQAPKLLFHYYDKDFNNEADTPDNFQSRRPNTSFCFLDIRSPGLGDTAMYLCATSRGAGGTEAFFGQGTRLTVV.

The gene calls are TRBV6-5 and TRBJ2-7; 7 nucleotides agree with TRBD2. The V segment lost 8 bases and the J segment 1 base; nucleotides outside the gene matches: 11. This CDR3 is 15 amino acids long. Germline V gene lookup returns CDR1 MNHEY and CDR2 SVGAGI. As DNA, the CDR3 is TGTGCCAGCTCTCTGGGAGGGCCCTCGTCCTACGAGCAGTACTTC. This encodes CASSLGGPSSYEQYF.

The genes are TRBV5-1 and TRBJ1-1, with a tentative D call TRBD1 (5 bases). V lost 5 bases to trimming and J lost 1 base, with 12 bases between them. Germline CDR1 is SGHRS and CDR2 is YFSETQ. The CDR3 contains 14 residues. CDR3 sequence: CASRVKGPNTEAFF. The CDR3 coding sequence is TGCGCCAGCAGGGTCAAGGGGCCGAACACTGAAGCTTTCTTT. Filled out from reference TRBV5-1 and TRBJ1-1, the complete variable domain reads KAGVTQTPRYLIKTRGQQVTLSCSPISGHRSVSWYQQTPGQGLQFLFEYFSETQRNKGNFPGRFSGRQFSNSRSEMNVSTLELGDSALYLCASRVKGPNTEAFFGQGTRLTVV.

The CDR3 loop is CASSIAVGSGEAFF. The CDR3 DNA follows: TGTGCCAGTAGTATAGCGGTGGGGTCGGGTGAAGCTTTCTTT. The rearrangement links TRBV19 to TRBJ1-1; no definite D call. This CDR3 region has 14 residues. Trimming took 1 base from V and 7 from J, leaving 13 bases between them. The germline V gene encodes CDR1 LNHDA and CDR2 SQIVND (reference sequence).

J is TRBJ2-4 and V is TRBV27, with TRBD1 matching 8 bases. Looked up from germline, CDR1 is MNHEY and CDR2 is SMNVEV (reference sequence). The CDR3 runs to 14 residues. Germline trimming cut 0 bases from V and 9 bases from J; bases unmatched to any gene: 4. CDR3 sequence (DNA): TGTGCCAGCAGTTTATCGATGGGGACAGGCATTCAGTACTTC. It yields the protein CASSLSMGTGIQYF.

This clone was seen a single time. V is TRBV18 and J is TRBJ1-2; 8 nucleotides match TRBD1. The CDR3 is 14 amino acids. Germline V CDR1 and CDR2: KGHSH, LQKENI. The V gene end was trimmed by 3 bases and the J gene end by 3 bases; junction bases not matched to a gene: 3. The CDR3 DNA reads as TGTGCCAGCTCACCTACAGGGGGTGACTATGGCTACACCTTC. It codes for CASSPTGGDYGYTF.

The chain couples TRBV3-1 (or the pseudogene TRBV3-2) to TRBJ1-2; D ambiguous. This CDR3 is 14 amino acids long. Trimming took off 4 bases at V and 7 bases at J, with 16 bases between the two ends. CDR1 is LGHDT and CDR2 is YNNKEL in the germline V gene (reference sequence). Written as DNA, the CDR3 is TGTGCCAGCAGCCGTACACAGAACTCTTTTGGCTACACCTTC. This gives the protein CASSRTQNSFGYTF.

This chain connects TRBV9 to TRBJ2-3; 13 bases line up with TRBD2. V shed 0 bases, J shed 6 bases, and the junction held 4 bases outside the gene matches. The CDR3 is made up of 16 amino acids. Looked up from germline, CDR1 is SGDLS and CDR2 is YYNGEE. CDR3 nucleotides: TGTGCCAGCAGCGTAGAGGGACTAGCGGGAACGGATACGCAGTATTTT. Residues: CASSVEGLAGTDTQYF.

V usage is TRBV15 and J usage is TRBJ1-4; no firm D call. Germline V gene sequence: CDR1 LNHNV, CDR2 YYDKDF (reference sequence). There are 15 residues in the CDR3. The V end lost 0 bases, the J end lost 2 bases, and 7 bases lay between the germline ends. The CDR3 reads CATSRDLATNEKLFF. The CDR3 DNA sequence: TGTGCCACCAGCAGAGACCTAGCTACTAATGAAAAACTGTTTTTT.

The chain combines TRBV7-8 with TRBJ2-4, with 8 bases aligning to TRBD1. This CDR3 is built from 16 residues. V shed 6 bases, J shed 7 bases, and the junction held 14 bases outside the gene matches. Per the germline V gene, CDR1 is SGHVS and CDR2 is FQNEAQ. The CDR3 DNA sequence: TGTGCCAGCAGTAAAACACAGGGGGGATTTTCGAACATTCAGTACTTC. Amino acid sequence: CASSKTQGGFSNIQYF. Looking up the rest from reference TRBV7-8 and TRBJ2-4 gives the full variable domain: GAGVSQSPRYKVAKRGQDVALRCDPISGHVSLFWYQQALGQGPEFLTYFQNEAQLDKSGLPSDRFFAERPEGSVSTLKIQRTQQEDSAVYLCASSKTQGGFSNIQYFGAGTRLSVL.

The chain employs TRBV6-5 and TRBJ1-2, with TRBD1 matching over 8 bases. The CDR3 loop spans 15 amino acids. J was trimmed by 3 bases and V by 6 bases; bases with no gene match: 9. Germline-derived CDR1 and CDR2 are MNHEY and SVGAGI. The CDR3 region is CASSPAPTGDYGYTF. In nucleotides, the CDR3 is TGTGCCAGCAGCCCCGCCCCGACAGGGGACTATGGCTACACCTTC.

The chain carries TRBV7-9 and TRBJ2-5, with 12 positions matching TRBD2. The CDR3 covers 14 residues. The germline V gene has CDR1 SEHNR and CDR2 FQNEAQ (reference sequence). V dropped 2 bases and J dropped 10; count of bases not matched to a gene: 5. This chain's CDR3 is CASSLPPGLAGQYF. Written as DNA, the CDR3 is TGTGCCAGCAGCTTACCCCCGGGACTAGCGGGCCAGTACTTC.

The chain recombines TRBV14 with TRBJ2-1; 10 bases fit TRBD2. Per the germline V gene, CDR1 is SGHDN and CDR2 is FVKESK. This CDR3 has 14 amino acids. Germline trimming cut 5 bases from V and 6 bases from J; bases unmatched to any gene: 4. In DNA, the CDR3 is TGTGCCAGCAGCTCACTAGCGGGACGCAATGAGCAGTTCTTC. It translates to CASSSLAGRNEQFF.

This chain uses TRBV25-1 with TRBJ1-2; 9 bases line up with TRBD1. Germline CDR1 is MGHDK and CDR2 is SYGVNS. This CDR3 is built from 17 residues. V shed 3 bases, J shed 4 bases, and the junction held 12 bases outside the gene matches. CDR3 DNA: TGTGCCAGCAGTGATACCCTGGGGACAGGGTTTGGCTATGGCTACACCTTC. Amino acid sequence: CASSDTLGTGFGYGYTF.

CDR3 nucleotides: TGTGCCAGCTCCCAGCTTCCGGGGGGTGGAAACACCATATATTTT. This encodes CASSQLPGGGNTIYF. This chain uses TRBV3-1 (or the pseudogene TRBV3-2) with TRBJ1-3, with D perhaps matching TRBD1 (5 bases). Germline CDR1 LGHDT, CDR2 YNNKEL (reference sequence). With 8 bases removed from V and 3 bases from J, the gap between germline ends came to 17 bases. The CDR3 loop spans 15 amino acids.

This chain connects TRBV11-3 to TRBJ2-3, with D possibly being TRBD1 or TRBD2 (6 bases each). In germline, CDR1 is SGHNT, CDR2 YENEEA. The CDR3 extends over 13 amino acids. The germline V and J ends were trimmed by 8 bases and 4 bases, with 13 bases remaining between them. CDR3: CASRLRGADTQYF. In nucleotides, the CDR3 is TGTGCCAGCCGGTTGAGGGGGGCAGATACGCAGTATTTT.

The gene calls are TRBV30 and TRBJ2-1; TRBD1 might be the D (5 bases). CDR3 length: 16 amino acids. Trimming stripped 0 bases from V and 8 bases from J, with 20 bases between. Germline values: CDR1 GTSNPN, CDR2 SVGIG (reference sequence). In nucleotides, the CDR3 is TGTGCCTGGAGTGTAAGTCGGCCCGGCAGGGTAGATGAGCAGTTCTTC. Translating gives CAWSVSRPGRVDEQFF.